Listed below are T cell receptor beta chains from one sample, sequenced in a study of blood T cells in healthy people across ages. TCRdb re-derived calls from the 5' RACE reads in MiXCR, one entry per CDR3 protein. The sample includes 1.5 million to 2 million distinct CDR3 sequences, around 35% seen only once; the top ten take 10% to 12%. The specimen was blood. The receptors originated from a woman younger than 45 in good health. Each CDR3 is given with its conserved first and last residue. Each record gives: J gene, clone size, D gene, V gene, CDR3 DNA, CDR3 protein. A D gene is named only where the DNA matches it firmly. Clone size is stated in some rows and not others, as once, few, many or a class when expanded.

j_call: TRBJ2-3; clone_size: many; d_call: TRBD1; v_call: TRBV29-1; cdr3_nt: TGCAGCGCTTACAGGGGGCCTTATACAGATACGCAGTATTTT; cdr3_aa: CSAYRGPYTDTQYF
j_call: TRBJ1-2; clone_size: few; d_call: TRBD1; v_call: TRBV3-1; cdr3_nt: TGTGCCAGCAGCCAAGAGGGACAGTACTATGGCTACACCTTC; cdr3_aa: CASSQEGQYYGYTF
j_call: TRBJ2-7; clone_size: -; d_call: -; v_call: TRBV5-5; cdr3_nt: TGTGCCAGCAGCATGAGTGTTGCCGAGCAGTACTTC; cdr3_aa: CASSMSVAEQYF
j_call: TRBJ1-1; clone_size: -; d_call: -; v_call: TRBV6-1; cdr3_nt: TGTGCCAGCAGCGACACCGTCTCGACTGAAGCTTTCTTT; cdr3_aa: CASSDTVSTEAFF
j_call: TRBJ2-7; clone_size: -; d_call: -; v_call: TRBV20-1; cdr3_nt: TGCAGTGCTGCGCACTTGGGGCAGGAGACCTACGAGCAGTACTTC; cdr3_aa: CSAAHLGQETYEQYF
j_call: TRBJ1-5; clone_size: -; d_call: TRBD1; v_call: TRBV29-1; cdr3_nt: TGCAGCGCCGGACAGGGACGCAATCAGCCCCGGCATTTT; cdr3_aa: CSAGQGRNQPRHF
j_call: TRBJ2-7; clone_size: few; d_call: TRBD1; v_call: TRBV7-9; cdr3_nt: TGTGCCAGCAGCTTAGCGTTGACAGGGGGATACGAGCAGTACTTC; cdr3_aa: CASSLALTGGYEQYF
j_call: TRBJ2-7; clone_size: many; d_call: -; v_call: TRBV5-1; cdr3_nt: TGCGCCAGCAGCCTCGACCCTACCTACGAGCAGTACTTC; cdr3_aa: CASSLDPTYEQYF
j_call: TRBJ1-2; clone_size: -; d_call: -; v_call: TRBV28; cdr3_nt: TGTGCCAGCAGTTCTCCCGGGACTAGTGGCTACACCTTC; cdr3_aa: CASSSPGTSGYTF
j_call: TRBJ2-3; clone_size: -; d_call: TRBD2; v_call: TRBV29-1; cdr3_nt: TGCAGCGTCCTATTTATCCCGGGACTAGCGGCTAGCACAGATACGCAGTATTTT; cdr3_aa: CSVLFIPGLAASTDTQYF
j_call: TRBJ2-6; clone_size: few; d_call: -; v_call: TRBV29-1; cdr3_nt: TGCAGCGTTGACGACCCAGTCCGCGGGGCCAACGTCCTGACTTTC; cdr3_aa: CSVDDPVRGANVLTF
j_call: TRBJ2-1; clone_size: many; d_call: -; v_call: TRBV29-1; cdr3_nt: TGCAGCGTTGAAGACGGGCTAACACTCTACAGCTCCTACAATGAGCAGTTCTTC; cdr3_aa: CSVEDGLTLYSSYNEQFF
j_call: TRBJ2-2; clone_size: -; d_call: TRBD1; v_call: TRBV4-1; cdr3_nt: TGCGCCAGCAGCCAGGATGACAGGGGGGGAACCGGGGAGCTGTTTTTT; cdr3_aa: CASSQDDRGGTGELFF
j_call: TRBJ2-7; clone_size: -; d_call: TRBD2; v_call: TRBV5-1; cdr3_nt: TGCGCCAGCAGCTTGGGGCTAGCGGGGGCCCAGGACGAGCAGTACTTC; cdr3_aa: CASSLGLAGAQDEQYF
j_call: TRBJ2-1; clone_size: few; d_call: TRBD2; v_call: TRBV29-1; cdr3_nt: TGCAGCGTTGAAAGCGTTAGCGGGAGACGCGAGCAGTTCTTC; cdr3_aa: CSVESVSGRREQFF
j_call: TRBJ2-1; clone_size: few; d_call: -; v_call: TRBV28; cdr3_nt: TGCACTACAGGGACCTCCTACAATGAGCAGTTCTTC; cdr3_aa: CTTGTSYNEQFF
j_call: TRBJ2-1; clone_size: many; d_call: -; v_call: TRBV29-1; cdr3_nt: TGCAGCCCCTCTAGGGGTCCCTATCCCAATGAGCAGTTCTTC; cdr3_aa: CSPSRGPYPNEQFF
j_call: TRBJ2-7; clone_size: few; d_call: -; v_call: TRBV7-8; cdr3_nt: TGTGCCAGCAGTTATAGCGTGGTACAAACGGGCGAGCAGTACTTC; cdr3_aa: CASSYSVVQTGEQYF
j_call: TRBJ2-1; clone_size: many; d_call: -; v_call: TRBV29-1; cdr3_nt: TGCAGCGGTACAATAGAGGTCAATGAGCAGTTCTTC; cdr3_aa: CSGTIEVNEQFF
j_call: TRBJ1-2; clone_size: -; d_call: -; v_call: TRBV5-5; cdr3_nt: TGTGCCAGCAGCCTAAAAGGTGGGAACTATGGCTACACCTTC; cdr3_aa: CASSLKGGNYGYTF
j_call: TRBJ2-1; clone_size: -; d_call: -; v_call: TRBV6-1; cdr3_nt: TGTGCCAGCAGTGAACGTTTCGGCGGGAACCCTAATGAGCAGTTCTTC; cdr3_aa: CASSERFGGNPNEQFF
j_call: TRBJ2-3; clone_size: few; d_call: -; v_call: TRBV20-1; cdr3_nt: TGCAGTGCAGGGAGGGGGGAGGCCAGGGATACGCAGTATTTT; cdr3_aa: CSAGRGEARDTQYF
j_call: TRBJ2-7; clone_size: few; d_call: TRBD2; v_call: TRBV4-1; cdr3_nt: TGCGCCAGCAGCCAAGAGGGACTAGCGGGGGGCTACGAGCAGTACTTC; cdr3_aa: CASSQEGLAGGYEQYF
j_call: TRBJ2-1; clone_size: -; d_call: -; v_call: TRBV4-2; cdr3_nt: TGTGCCAGCAGCCAAGGTCTGCAAGAGACCCAGTTCTTC; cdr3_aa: CASSQGLQETQFF
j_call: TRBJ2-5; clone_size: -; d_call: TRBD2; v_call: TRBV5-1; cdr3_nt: TGCGCCAGCAGCTCGTCGGCGACTAGCGGGAGAGGGGGTTTATGGGAGACCCAGTACTTC; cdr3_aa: CASSSSATSGRGGLWETQYF
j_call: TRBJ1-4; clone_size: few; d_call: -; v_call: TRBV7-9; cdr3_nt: TGTGCCAGCAGCTTAGAAGCAACTAATGAAAAACTGTTTTTT; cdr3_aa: CASSLEATNEKLFF
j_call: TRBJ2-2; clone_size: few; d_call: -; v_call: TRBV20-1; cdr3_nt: TGCAGTGCTAGAGCCGGGGGCGGGACACCCCCGATTACAAACACCGGGGAGCTGTTTTTT; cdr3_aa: CSARAGGGTPPITNTGELFF
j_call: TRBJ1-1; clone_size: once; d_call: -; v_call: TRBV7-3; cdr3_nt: TGTGCCAGCAGCTTAATTGGGGGGGTTGAAGCTTTCTTT; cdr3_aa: CASSLIGGVEAFF
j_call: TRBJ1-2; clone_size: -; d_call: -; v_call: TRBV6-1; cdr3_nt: TGTGCCAGCAGTGAAACGAACACAGTAAACGGCTACACCTTC; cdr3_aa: CASSETNTVNGYTF